This T cell receptor (beta chain) was sequenced for a study of T-cell reconstitution after alpha-beta-depleted transplantation in children listed by TCRdb under 2016. For the wider study: Using TCR repertoire profiling, the study followed T-cell immune reconstitution in a quantitative way in children after TCRalphabeta/CD19-depleted allogeneic hematopoietic cell transplantation.

A few counts support this clonotype. What this receptor recognizes is not known. No quality values exist for individual bases; no much larger clone is one base distant. According to the study, the label for this sample's treatment or condition signals: allogeneic hematopoietic cell transplantation with graft depleted of TCRalphabeta T cells and CD19 B cells. The children who served as transplant recipients had been given grafts of TCRalphabeta/CD19-depleted allogeneic hematopoietic cells. The germline V gene (reference sequence) gives CDR1 as LNHDA and CDR2 as SQIVND. From its cysteine to its phenylalanine, the CDR3 spans 17 amino acids. Kept here is only the CDR3 DNA, which spans 51 bases and is read in frame from base 1. Deletion took 5 bases off V and 0 bases off J, with a span of 17 bases between the germline ends. The library was built by means of PCR. Reads for this sample came from an Illumina HiSeq 2500. To normalize quantification of the TCRbeta repertoire, the TCR libraries were built with molecular barcoding that relied on unique molecular identifiers. TCRdb applied fastp at Q25 and MiXCR to the public reads, then kept only in-frame beta chains. Each entry merges the rows of one CDR3 protein and shows their most common DNA and genes. The sample contains some 190,000 distinct CDR3 sequences, over 8.5% of them found a single time. About 12% of the sample comes from the top ten.

Study-level results and caveats: In some patients, the high TCRbeta diversity seen at day 60 was put down to recipient T cells and intrathymic progenitors that had survived conditioning. Over subsequent months, a decline in hyperexpanded clone frequencies was noted, and after one year, T-cell counts and TCRbeta diversity were mostly ascribed to newly produced T cells. The apparently early recovery of alphabetaT-cell counts about two months after transplant reportedly depended on only several hundred rapidly expanded clones that came from non-depleted graft cells.

Here the sequenced sample was PBMCs, taken before TCRalphabeta/CD19-depleted stem cell transplant. The chain is made from TRBV19 and TRBJ1-3; a tentative D call is TRBD1 (6 bases match). The TCR originated in a boy between 2 and 15 years old with acute myeloid leukemia, due to receive a stem cell transplant. The CDR3 reads CASSSTGGLSSGNTIYF. The nucleotide sequence reads as follows: TGTGCCAGTAGTTCGACGGGGGGGCTGAGCTCTGGAAACACCATATATTTT.